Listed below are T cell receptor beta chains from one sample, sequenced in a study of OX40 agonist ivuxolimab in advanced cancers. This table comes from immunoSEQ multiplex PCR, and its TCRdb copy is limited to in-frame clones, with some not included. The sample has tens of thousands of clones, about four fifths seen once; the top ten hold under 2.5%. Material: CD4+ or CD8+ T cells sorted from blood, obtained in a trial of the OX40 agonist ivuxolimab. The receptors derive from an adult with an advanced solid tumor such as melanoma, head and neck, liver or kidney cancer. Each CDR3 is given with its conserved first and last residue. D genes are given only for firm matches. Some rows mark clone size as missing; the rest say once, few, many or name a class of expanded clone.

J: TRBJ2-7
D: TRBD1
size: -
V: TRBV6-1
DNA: TGTGCCAGCAGTGAAAGTTGGGACAGGGTCGAGCAGTACTTC
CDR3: CASSESWDRVEQYF

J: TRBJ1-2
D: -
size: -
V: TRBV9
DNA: TGTGCCAGCAGCCAATTGGGCCCTTTCGGCTACACCTTC
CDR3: CASSQLGPFGYTF

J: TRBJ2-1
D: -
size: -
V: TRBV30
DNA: TGTGCCTGGACCTCATGGGCCTCCGGGGGGCCGAGGGATGAGCAGTTCTTC
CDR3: CAWTSWASGGPRDEQFF

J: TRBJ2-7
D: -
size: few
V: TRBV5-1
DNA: TGCGCCAGCAGCCTCGGACGGAGAGGGCCCACCTACGAGCAGTACTTC
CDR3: CASSLGRRGPTYEQYF

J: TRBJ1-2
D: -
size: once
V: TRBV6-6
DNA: TGTGCCAGCAGTTACAGGGGCGATAACTATGGCTACACCTTC
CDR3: CASSYRGDNYGYTF

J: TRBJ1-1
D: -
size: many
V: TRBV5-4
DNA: TGTGCCACCGGAGGGGGCACTGAAGCTTTCTTT
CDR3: CATGGGTEAFF

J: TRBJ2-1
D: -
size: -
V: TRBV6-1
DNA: TGTGCCAGCAGAAACTTAAGGTTAGGTGAGCAGTTCTTC
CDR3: CASRNLRLGEQFF

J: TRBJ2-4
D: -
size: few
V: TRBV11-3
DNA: TGTGCCAGCAGCTTGGGCGGGGACTTATCCATTCAGTACTTC
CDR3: CASSLGGDLSIQYF

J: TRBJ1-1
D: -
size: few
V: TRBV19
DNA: TGTGCCAGTAGTATGGGGCAGGGGAACACTGAAGCTTTCTTT
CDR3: CASSMGQGNTEAFF

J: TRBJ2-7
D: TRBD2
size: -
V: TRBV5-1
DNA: TGCGCCAGCAGCTTGTCTAGCGGCCCCTACGAGCAGTACTTC
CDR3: CASSLSSGPYEQYF

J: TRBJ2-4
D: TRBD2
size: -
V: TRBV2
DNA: TGTGCCAGCAGTGAAAGCCTAGCGGTAAACATTCAGTACTTC
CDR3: CASSESLAVNIQYF

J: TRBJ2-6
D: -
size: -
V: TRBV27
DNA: TGTGCCAGCAGTTCCCCCAAGGTGAGGGTTGGTGGGGCCAACGTCCTGACTTTC
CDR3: CASSSPKVRVGGANVLTF

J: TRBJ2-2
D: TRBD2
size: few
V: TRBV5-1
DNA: TGCGCCAGCAGCCCCCGGACTAGCGGGAGTGTCGGGGAGCTGTTTTTT
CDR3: CASSPRTSGSVGELFF

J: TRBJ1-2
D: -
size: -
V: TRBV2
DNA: TGTGCCAGCATAAGGGACACGTCCTATGGCTACACCTTC
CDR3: CASIRDTSYGYTF